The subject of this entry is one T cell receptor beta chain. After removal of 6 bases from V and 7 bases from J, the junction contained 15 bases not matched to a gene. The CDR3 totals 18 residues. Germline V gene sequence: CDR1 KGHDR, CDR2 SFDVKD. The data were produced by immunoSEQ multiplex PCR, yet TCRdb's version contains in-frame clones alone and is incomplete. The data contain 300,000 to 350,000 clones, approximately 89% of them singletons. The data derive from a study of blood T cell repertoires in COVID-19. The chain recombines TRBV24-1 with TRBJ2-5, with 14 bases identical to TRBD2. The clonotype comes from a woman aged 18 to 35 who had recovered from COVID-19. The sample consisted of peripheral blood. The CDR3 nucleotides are TGTGCCACCAGTACACCGGGACTAGCGGGAGAACGGGGTTGGACCCAGTACTTC. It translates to CATSTPGLAGERGWTQYF.